Below, 24 T cell receptor beta chains from the same sample are listed, as sequenced in a study of TIL therapy for anti-PD-1-resistant metastatic lung cancer. Sequencing used immunoSEQ v3. The protocol was immunoSEQ multiplex PCR, while the TCRdb copy is restricted to in-frame clones and leaves out a portion. The sample has around 30,000 clones, 74% seen once; the top ten hold 2.7%. The time point was: pre-treatment sample, taken before nivolumab and TIL therapy. Source: blood, taken at baseline. The receptors come from a woman between 25 and 85 years old with non-small cell lung cancer.

The chain is built from TRBV29-1 and TRBJ2-3; the D call may be TRBD1 or TRBD2 (5 bases each). V lost 5 bases and J 6 bases, leaving 33 bases between the germline ends. The CDR3 covers 19 residues. Germline lookup yields CDR1 SQVTM and CDR2 ANQGSEA. The CDR3 protein is CSVRRNRGVSGGSRDTQYF. Written as DNA, the CDR3 is TGCAGCGTTAGACGAAACAGAGGGGTATCGGGTGGGTCCCGGGATACGCAGTATTTT.

This chain joins TRBV10-3 and TRBJ2-1; 7 nucleotides align to TRBD1. The CDR3 has 12 amino acids. Germline trimming cut 6 bases from V and 5 bases from J; bases unmatched to any gene: 1. Germline V gene sequence: CDR1 ENHRY, CDR2 SYGVKD. The CDR3 region has the DNA TGTGCCATCAGCGGGACAGACAATGAGCAGTTCTTC. Translating gives CAISGTDNEQFF.

The chain employs TRBV7-8 and TRBJ2-7; D remains unclear. Looked up from germline, CDR1 is SGHVS and CDR2 is FQNEAQ. This CDR3 has 14 residues. V dropped 1 base and J dropped 3 bases, with 10 bases sitting between them. The DNA for the CDR3 is TGTGCCAGCAGCTTAGACGCTGAGTACTACGAGCAGTACTTC. Protein product: CASSLDAEYYEQYF. The full variable domain, with the rest looked up from reference TRBV7-8 and TRBJ2-7, is GAGVSQSPRYKVAKRGQDVALRCDPISGHVSLFWYQQALGQGPEFLTYFQNEAQLDKSGLPSDRFFAERPEGSVSTLKIQRTQQEDSAVYLCASSLDAEYYEQYFGPGTRLTVT.

This clone has a handful of counts. This chain uses TRBV5-1 with TRBJ2-5; TRBD1 aligns across 9 bases. CDR3 length: 15 amino acids. Germline V gives CDR1 SGHRS, CDR2 YFSETQ. V trimming: 4 bases; J trimming: 1 base; junction bases outside the gene matches: 5. The chain's CDR3 is CASSGGQGPQETQYF. The CDR3 DNA sequence: TGCGCCAGCAGCGGTGGACAGGGGCCCCAAGAGACCCAGTACTTC.

The V gene is TRBV19, the J gene TRBJ1-1; TRBD1 matches 9 bases. The CDR3 is 16 amino acids. CDR1 and CDR2 from the germline V gene are LNHDA and SQIVND (reference sequence). Trimming removed 3 bases from V and 7 bases from J; junction bases left unmatched: 12. The CDR3 region has the DNA TGTGCCAGTAGTATTACGCGGGGACAGGGCGGGGGTGAAGCTTTCTTT. Translating it yields CASSITRGQGGGEAFF.

This clone was observed a handful of times. The gene calls are TRBV30 and TRBJ1-1, with 10 bases that match TRBD1. Trimming took 2 bases from V and 4 from J; bases not matched to a gene: 4. There are 14 residues in the CDR3. From germline, CDR1 is GTSNPN and CDR2 SVGIG (reference sequence). The CDR3 loop is CAWSRDRGATEAFF. The CDR3 region has the DNA TGTGCCTGGAGTCGGGACAGGGGCGCCACTGAAGCTTTCTTT.

The chain carries TRBV13 and TRBJ1-2; 9 bases fit TRBD1. This CDR3 region has 17 residues. Germline assignment: CDR1 PRHDT and CDR2 FYEKMQ (reference sequence). With V trimmed by 3 bases and J by 7 bases, 15 bases remained unmatched. Here the CDR3 DNA reads TGTGCCAGCAGCTTGCCGGGACAGGGTCTCGACAACGGTGGCTACACCTTC. It yields the protein CASSLPGQGLDNGGYTF.

This chain links TRBV6-5 with TRBJ2-2; D may match TRBD1 or TRBD2 (5 bases each). The germline V and J ends were trimmed by 6 bases and 2 bases, with 13 bases remaining between them. This CDR3 has 15 residues. Germline lookup yields CDR1 MNHEY and CDR2 SVGAGI. The DNA of the CDR3 is TGTGCCAGCAGATCCGGGACCTTCAACACCGGGGAGCTGTTTTTT. This codes for CASRSGTFNTGELFF.

This chain links TRBV7-6 with TRBJ2-7; 10 bases line up with TRBD2. Germline V lookup: CDR1 SGHVS, CDR2 FNYEAQ. With V trimmed by 5 bases and J by 6 bases, 4 bases remained unmatched. The CDR3 runs to 13 residues. The CDR3 DNA sequence: TGTGCCAGCAGCCAGCGGGAGGGGACCGAGCAGTACTTC. Amino acid sequence: CASSQREGTEQYF.

The chain couples TRBV6-1 to TRBJ2-2; 7 bases fit TRBD2. Losses at the gene ends were 4 bases for V and 8 bases for J; bases not matched to a gene: 19. CDR1 MNHNS and CDR2 SASEGT come from the germline V gene. CDR3 length: 18 residues. For the CDR3, the DNA is TGTGCCAGCAGTGTAATAGCGGGCCTCACGGGAGGTCCGGGGGAGCTGTTTTTT. Translating gives CASSVIAGLTGGPGELFF.

The V gene is TRBV10-2, the J gene TRBJ1-1; D gene unclear. CDR3 length: 13 residues. The germline CDR1 and CDR2 sequences are WSHSY and SAAADI. The V end was cut by 6 bases, the J end by 2 bases, with 10 bases between. CDR3 nucleotides: TGCGCCAGCAGAGCGGGCCCTAACACTGAAGCTTTCTTT. Translated, it gives CASRAGPNTEAFF.

This clone was recorded only once. The chain combines TRBV5-1 with TRBJ1-3, with 10 bases lining up with TRBD1. The CDR3 sequence is 16 residues long. Trimming cost V 4 bases and J 1 base; bases outside gene matches: 5. CDR1 and CDR2 (germline): SGHRS, YFSETQ. The CDR3 is CASSPTGGLSGNTIYF. CDR3 DNA: TGCGCCAGCAGCCCGACAGGGGGCTTGTCTGGAAACACCATATATTTT.

This chain uses TRBV6-5 with TRBJ1-1; D is unresolved. The CDR3 is 14 residues long. Between the trimmed V and J ends, which lost 2 bases and 5 bases, there was a span of 12 bases. The germline V gene encodes CDR1 MNHEY and CDR2 SVGAGI. The CDR3 nucleotides are TGTGCCAGCAGTTACGTCGGGGTCGGGACTGAAGCTTTCTTT. Translated: CASSYVGVGTEAFF.

In DNA form, the CDR3 reads TGCGCCAGCAAGGGTTTGACGGGAGAGACGGCCACAGATACGCAGTATTTT. This encodes CASKGLTGETATDTQYF. The chain has TRBV5-1 and TRBJ2-3; the D gene is possibly TRBD2 (6 bases). The germline V and J ends were trimmed by 6 bases and 2 bases, with 22 bases remaining between them. The germline gives CDR1 SGHRS, CDR2 YFSETQ. The CDR3 consists of 17 residues.

The chain recombines TRBV11-2 with TRBJ2-2; D perhaps matches TRBD2 (6 bases). Trimming removed 1 base at V and 5 bases at J, with 11 bases between. In germline, CDR1 is SGHAT, CDR2 FQNNGV. The length of the CDR3 is 15 residues. CDR3 sequence (DNA): TGTGCCAGCAGCTTAGCGGAGGGCTCAACCGGGGAGCTGTTTTTT. This gives the protein CASSLAEGSTGELFF.

In the case of this clone: A much bigger clone sits one base away, suggesting this may be a read error. Other nucleotide sequences in the sample specify the same CDR3. The chain is built from TRBV5-6 and TRBJ2-3; D uncertain. This CDR3 has 11 amino acids. From germline, CDR1 is SGHDT and CDR2 YYEEEE. V lost 0 bases to trimming and J lost 4 bases, with 0 bases between them. The CDR3 sequence is CASSLADTQYF. CDR3 sequence (DNA): TGTGCCAGCAGCTTGGCAGATACGCAGTATTTT. Based on the CDR3 plus reference TRBV5-6 and TRBJ2-3, the full variable domain is DAGVTQSPTHLIKTRGQQVTLRCSPKSGHDTVSWYQQALGQGPQFIFQYYEEEERQRGNFPDRFSGHQFPNYSSELNVNALLLGDSALYLCASSLADTQYFGPGTRLTVL.

The V gene is TRBV11-2, the J gene TRBJ2-2; either TRBD1 or TRBD2 may supply D (5 bases each). Trimming shortened V by 0 bases and J by 6 bases, and 8 bases separated the two germline ends. The CDR3 is 14 residues long. Germline lookup yields CDR1 SGHAT and CDR2 FQNNGV. In nucleotides, the CDR3 is TGTGCCAGCAGCTTAGATCGGGGCCCCGGGGAGCTGTTTTTT. Its translation is CASSLDRGPGELFF.

This clone was recorded a few times. J is TRBJ1-2 and V is TRBV5-4; no reliable D call. Trimming took off 5 bases at V and 5 bases at J, with 16 bases between the two ends. This CDR3 has 14 residues. Looked up from germline, CDR1 is SGHNT and CDR2 is YYREEE (reference sequence). As DNA, the CDR3 is TGTGCCAGCAGTTCCCAGTGGAGTTTTTATGGCTACACCTTC. Translating it yields CASSSQWSFYGYTF.

This clone was detected a few times. This chain joins TRBV5-6 and TRBJ1-1; D is uncertain. The CDR3 consists of 13 residues. V was trimmed by 0 bases and J by 0 bases, leaving 3 bases between them. CDR1 SGHDT and CDR2 YYEEEE come from the germline V gene. CDR3 amino acids: CASSLAVNTEAFF. In DNA form, the CDR3 reads TGTGCCAGCAGCTTGGCGGTGAACACTGAAGCTTTCTTT.

The chain has TRBV5-1 and TRBJ2-2; weak D call: TRBD2 (6 bases). Trimming removed 8 bases from V and 4 bases from J, with 15 bases in between. The CDR3 contains 14 residues. The V gene's germline CDR1 is SGHRS and CDR2 YFSETQ. As DNA, the CDR3 is TGCGCCAGTAAAATTGGGACTTCCACCGGGGAGCTGTTTTTT. It is translated as CASKIGTSTGELFF. The full variable domain, with the rest looked up from reference TRBV5-1 and TRBJ2-2, is KAGVTQTPRYLIKTRGQQVTLSCSPISGHRSVSWYQQTPGQGLQFLFEYFSETQRNKGNFPGRFSGRQFSNSRSEMNVSTLELGDSALYLCASKIGTSTGELFFGEGSRLTVL.

This clone was counted only a few times. The chain recombines TRBV28 with TRBJ2-1; D call uncertain. Trimming took off 5 bases at V and 7 bases at J, with 15 bases between the two ends. The CDR3 has 14 amino acids. Germline V CDR1 and CDR2: MDHEN, SYDVKM. CDR3 DNA sequence: TGTGCCAGCAGTCTACACATGGGAATGAATGAGCAGTTCTTC. Translation gives CASSLHMGMNEQFF.

This clone was seen only a few times. The chain links TRBV30 to TRBJ2-4; D is unresolved. Trimming pared 4 bases from V and 3 bases from J, leaving 10 bases between. This CDR3 is 13 amino acids long. In germline, CDR1 is GTSNPN, CDR2 SVGIG (reference sequence). CDR3: CAWKGLFKNIQYF. The CDR3, as DNA: TGTGCCTGGAAAGGGCTTTTCAAAAACATTCAGTACTTC.

J is TRBJ2-3 and V is TRBV7-2; the match to TRBD2 covers 12 bases. The length of the CDR3 is 17 residues. Per germline, CDR1 SGHTA and CDR2 FQGNSA. V lost 0 bases to trimming and J lost 4 bases; unmatched junction nucleotides: 5. DNA for the CDR3: TGTGCCAGCAGCTTAGCGCTCCTAGCGGGAGGGCCAGATACGCAGTATTTT. It yields the protein CASSLALLAGGPDTQYF.

A single count supports this clone. The V and J genes are TRBV5-3 and TRBJ2-7; no firm D call. TRBV5-3 is placed among ORFs of uncertain function. With 9 bases removed from V and 9 bases from J, the gap between germline ends came to 7 bases. This CDR3 has 8 amino acids. CDR3 region: CANLGQYF. The CDR3 DNA follows: TGTGCCAACTTAGGGCAGTACTTC.